This entry features one T cell receptor (beta chain) sequence. Antigen unknown. The data stem from a study of T cell responses to AZD1222 COVID-19 vaccine. Study results and caveats: Spike was spanned by vaccine-associated CD4 TCRs, which were dominant at 160-218 and 743-854. Repertoires were obtained solely post-peak T cell response.

The CDR3 totals 18 residues. Sequencing was performed with immunoSEQ multiplex PCR; in TCRdb, only in-frame clones are kept and a portion is missing. The data contain some 100,000 clones, approximately 87% of them singletons. The specimen was peripheral blood, collected on day 0 of AZD1222 vaccination. The TCR was taken from an adult in good health. J is TRBJ1-2 and V is TRBV12-1. TRBV12-1 is recorded as a pseudogene. For the CDR3, the DNA is TGTGCCAGCGTACTCGGACGGGCACGGTTGGTTCTCACAATTGGCTACACCTTC. It is translated as CASVLGRARLVLTIGYTF.